The 18 T cell receptor beta chains below come from one sample, sequenced in a study of cytomegalovirus exposure and HLA in healthy donors. Produced via immunoSEQ multiplex PCR; TCRdb's table is partial and in-frame only. Here the sample spans some 150,000 clones, approximately 88% being singletons. Sequencing was done on a sample of PBMCs. Receptors were obtained from a man aged 18 to 29 in good health and CMV-seropositive.

The chain is built from TRBV7-2 and TRBJ2-2; TRBD2 might be the D (5 bases). Germline values: CDR1 SGHTA, CDR2 FQGNSA. CDR3 size: 13 residues. V gave up 7 bases and J gave up 6 bases, with 12 bases separating them. The CDR3 reads CASTGVTAGELFF. The CDR3 DNA reads as TGTGCCAGCACCGGGGTTACGGCCGGGGAGCTGTTTTTT.

The rearrangement uses TRBV19 and TRBJ2-1; 12 bases match TRBD2. V lost 3 bases to trimming and J lost 6 bases; unmatched junction nucleotides: 3. Germline lookup yields CDR1 LNHDA and CDR2 SQIVND (reference sequence). This CDR3 spans 15 amino acids. The CDR3, as DNA: TGTGCCAGTAGTATTCGGACTAGCGGGGCCAATGAGCAGTTCTTC. Its translation is CASSIRTSGANEQFF.

The rearrangement joins TRBV7-9 to TRBJ1-6; D possibly corresponds to TRBD1 (6 bases). The V end was cut by 5 bases, the J end by 5 bases, with 13 bases between. The CDR3 length is 15 residues. From germline, CDR1 is SEHNR and CDR2 FQNEAQ (reference sequence). This CDR3 reads CASSDPGQHNSPLHF. CDR3 DNA sequence: TGTGCCAGCAGCGACCCGGGACAACATAATTCACCCCTCCACTTT. Drawing the rest from reference TRBV7-9 and TRBJ1-6, the complete variable domain is DTGVSQNPRHKITKRGQNVTFRCDPISEHNRLYWYRQTLGQGPEFLTYFQNEAQLEKSRLLSDRFSAERPKGSFSTLEIQRTEQGDSAMYLCASSDPGQHNSPLHFGNGTRLTVT.

The chain combines TRBV15 with TRBJ1-2; 8 nucleotides align to TRBD1. The V gene end was trimmed by 4 bases and the J gene end by 5 bases; junction bases not matched to a gene: 3. Germline CDR1 and CDR2: LNHNV and YYDKDF (reference sequence). This CDR3 is built from 13 residues. The CDR3 region has the DNA TGTGCCACCAGCAACGACAGGGGTTATGGCTACACCTTC. It yields the protein CATSNDRGYGYTF.

The chain has TRBV16 and TRBJ1-2; tentative D call: TRBD1 (6 bases). V lost 3 bases to trimming and J lost 4 bases, with 9 bases between them. The CDR3 runs to 13 residues. Germline V gene data show CDR1 as KGHSY and CDR2 as FQNENV. The CDR3 here is CASSHLQGYGYTF. The CDR3, as DNA: TGTGCCAGCAGCCACCTACAGGGCTATGGCTACACCTTC. Complete variable domain (other parts from reference TRBV16 and TRBJ1-2): GEEVAQTPKHLVRGEGQKAKLYCAPIKGHSYVFWYQQVLKNEFKFLISFQNENVFDETGMPKERFSAKCLPNSPCSLEIQATKLEDSAVYFCASSHLQGYGYTFGSGTRLTVV.

This clone was seen a few times. Here the CDR3 reads CASSLSGGYEQYF. The DNA of the CDR3 is TGTGCCAGCAGCCTTAGTGGGGGGTACGAGCAGTACTTC. The chain has TRBV7-2 and TRBJ2-7; maybe TRBD2 (6 bases). The CDR3 is 13 amino acids. Germline V gene data show CDR1 as SGHTA and CDR2 as FQGNSA. The V end lost 5 bases, the J end lost 4 bases, and 12 bases lay between the germline ends.

Here the CDR3 reads CASTRGLAGDNEQFF. CDR3 DNA sequence: TGCGCCAGCACTCGGGGACTAGCGGGAGACAATGAGCAGTTCTTC. The V call is TRBV4-1, the J call TRBJ2-1; 14 bases fit TRBD2. The CDR3 totals 15 residues. V lost 7 bases to trimming and J lost 5 bases; unmatched junction nucleotides: 4. The germline CDR1 and CDR2 sequences are MGHRA and YSYEKL.

The V gene is TRBV28, the J gene TRBJ2-7; 7 bases line up with TRBD2. In germline, CDR1 is MDHEN, CDR2 SYDVKM. This CDR3 comprises 11 residues. Trimming removed 7 bases from V and 4 bases from J; junction bases left unmatched: 1. CDR3: CASTAGYEQYF. DNA of the CDR3: TGTGCCAGCACAGCGGGATACGAGCAGTACTTC. The full variable domain, in which reference TRBV28 and TRBJ2-7 provide the parts outside the CDR3, is DVKVTQSSRYLVKRTGEKVFLECVQDMDHENMFWYRQDPGLGLRLIYFSYDVKMKEKGDIPEGYSVSREKKERFSLILESASTNQTSMYLCASTAGYEQYFGPGTRLTVT.

This clone was seen a few times. This chain uses TRBV7-8 with TRBJ1-2; 8 bases are a match to TRBD1. Trimming took 5 bases from V and 4 from J; bases not matched to a gene: 3. Germline V lookup: CDR1 SGHVS, CDR2 FQNEAQ. The CDR3 spans 13 residues. DNA of the CDR3: TGTGCCAGCAGCCCCGACAGGGGCTATGGCTACACCTTC. Amino acids: CASSPDRGYGYTF.

This clone was seen just once. This chain connects TRBV19 to TRBJ1-3; 8 bases agree with TRBD1. Germline CDR1 and CDR2: LNHDA and SQIVND (reference sequence). The length of the CDR3 is 13 residues. With V trimmed by 7 bases and J by 7 bases, 6 bases remained unmatched. Here the CDR3 reads CASNRGQENTIYF. CDR3 nucleotides: TGTGCCAGTAATAGGGGACAGGAGAACACCATATATTTT.

The rearrangement links TRBV27 to TRBJ2-1, with TRBD1 matching 7 bases. The V segment lost 5 bases and the J segment 2 bases; nucleotides outside the gene matches: 9. The CDR3 covers 16 residues. The germline V gene encodes CDR1 MNHEY and CDR2 SMNVEV (reference sequence). DNA of the CDR3: TGTGCCAGCAGTCTCTCTCTCGACAGGGCCTACAATGAGCAGTTCTTC. Translating gives CASSLSLDRAYNEQFF.

V usage is TRBV5-4 and J usage is TRBJ2-7; 9 bases agree with TRBD2. This CDR3 contains 16 residues. J was trimmed by 0 bases and V by 4 bases; bases with no gene match: 8. Germline CDR1 is SGHNT and CDR2 is YYREEE (reference sequence). The CDR3 region has the DNA TGTGCCAGCAGCCGTGGGAGTAGCGGGAGCTCCTACGAGCAGTACTTC. It codes for CASSRGSSGSSYEQYF.

The chain has TRBV11-2 and TRBJ1-2, with D unclear. Looked up from germline, CDR1 is SGHAT and CDR2 is FQNNGV. With 1 base removed from V and 4 bases from J, the gap between germline ends came to 10 bases. CDR3 length: 14 residues. DNA for the CDR3: TGTGCCAGCAGCTTAGCCGGGGTTGGCTATGGCTACACCTTC. Translation gives CASSLAGVGYGYTF.

This clone was recorded once. CDR3 protein: CASSHMGQNTEAFF. As DNA, the CDR3 is TGTGCCAGCAGCCACATGGGACAGAACACTGAAGCTTTCTTT. This sequence joins TRBV11-2 and TRBJ1-1; a weak D match, TRBD1 (6 bases). Trimming stripped 5 bases from V and 1 base from J, with 11 bases between. Germline V gives CDR1 SGHAT, CDR2 FQNNGV. The CDR3 covers 14 residues.

This clone was seen a single time. The genes are TRBV28 and TRBJ1-4; the match to TRBD1 covers 7 bases. CDR1 is MDHEN and CDR2 is SYDVKM in the germline V gene. This CDR3 region has 15 residues. V dropped 6 bases and J dropped 7; count of bases not matched to a gene: 11. The CDR3: CASRPRQGVGEKLFF. The CDR3 DNA reads as TGTGCCAGCAGGCCCAGACAGGGAGTTGGTGAAAAACTGTTTTTT.

V gene TRBV6-1 combines with J gene TRBJ2-7, with 7 bases matching TRBD1. With V trimmed by 7 bases and J by 0 bases, 9 bases remained unmatched. The V gene's germline CDR1 is MNHNS and CDR2 SASEGT. The length of the CDR3 is 15 residues. The CDR3, as DNA: TGTGCCAGCACTAGAACCGGGACAGTCTCCTACGAGCAGTACTTC. It yields the protein CASTRTGTVSYEQYF.

The J gene is TRBJ1-2, the V gene TRBV19; D is possibly TRBD1 (6 bases). This CDR3 has 15 residues. CDR1 is LNHDA and CDR2 is SQIVND in the germline V gene (reference sequence). V gave up 9 bases and J gave up 4 bases, with 21 bases separating them. CDR3 protein: CASRDTGSYGYGYTF. The DNA of the CDR3 is TGTGCCAGCCGAGACACAGGGTCCTACGGCTATGGCTACACCTTC.

The chain carries TRBV11-2 and TRBJ1-1; no definite D call. The CDR3 contains 13 residues. Germline-derived CDR1 and CDR2 are SGHAT and FQNNGV. V shed 5 bases and J shed 4 bases, with 11 bases lying between them. CDR3 region: CASSLGLITEAFF. The CDR3 DNA is TGTGCCAGCAGCCTCGGACTTATCACTGAAGCTTTCTTT.